This TCR beta chain was identified in a study of T cell responses to AZD1222 COVID-19 vaccine. Study-level results: Vaccination with two AZD1222 doses was followed by a rise in Spike-specific TCR breadth and depth. Of the AZD1222 recipients, only five to seven were seropositive at baseline. Clonal diversity was possibly underestimated, and white British individuals and females predominated among donors.

Libraries were prepared by immunoSEQ multiplex PCR; TCRdb keeps only in-frame clonotypes and omits some of them. The sample has tens of thousands of clones; approximately 85% are singletons. Unmatched junction bases numbered 8, after V lost 5 bases and J lost 6 bases. The CDR3 contains 15 residues. The germline V gene has CDR1 SGHTA and CDR2 FQGNSA. On this clone itself: No antigen is known for it.

The chain couples TRBV7-2 to TRBJ1-5, with 9 nucleotides matching TRBD1. This receptor was identified in an adult in good health. The sequences come from peripheral blood, collected on day 0 of MenACWY control vaccination. The CDR3 reads CASSPWTGVIQPQHF. The DNA for the CDR3 is TGTGCCAGCAGCCCTTGGACAGGGGTGATTCAGCCCCAGCATTTT.